These T cell receptor beta chains were read from a single sample in a study of shared clonotypes between healthy human individuals. TCRdb keeps only in-frame clones here, not all; method: immunoSEQ multiplex PCR. The data contain 2 million to 3 million clones, 93% of them singletons. Sequencing used naive CD4+ T cells from PBMCs. The source of these receptors is a man between 18 and 35 years old in good health. Some clones in this sample may be carry-over from other donors' samples. CDR3s include the opening cysteine and the closing phenylalanine or tryptophan.

j_gene,v_gene,CDR3aa
TRBJ1-2,TRBV5-4,CASSARDRGNTYGYTF
TRBJ1-5,TRBV4-1,CASSHPQGAQHF
TRBJ2-7,TRBV5-4,CASSLGGQRYEQYF
TRBJ1-1,TRBV9,CASSVGFYTEAFF
TRBJ1-1,TRBV7-2,CASSLGRRNTEAFF
TRBJ2-2,TRBV27,CASSLMGTGELFF
TRBJ2-7,TRBV28,CASSSGAGRGSEQYF
TRBJ1-2,TRBV18,CASSPAVQRNYGYTF
TRBJ2-5,TRBV11-2,CASSPILAGGDQETQYF
TRBJ1-2,TRBV18,CASSPKGQINYGYTF
TRBJ2-1,TRBV28,CASSLRHRGSYNEQFF
TRBJ1-5,TRBV28,CASSPYGTGFRQPQHF
TRBJ2-7,TRBV7-2,CASNRQGGYEQYF
TRBJ1-1,TRBV5-1,CASSLRGENTEAFF
TRBJ2-3,TRBV27,CASSLMGSTDTQYF
TRBJ1-1,TRBV2,CASREQGRNTEAFF
TRBJ2-7,TRBV13,CASSLSGRAAYEQYF
TRBJ2-7,TRBV10-3,CAISEDIYEQYF
TRBJ2-7,TRBV2,CASIRTGAHEQYF
TRBJ2-3,TRBV9,CASSGLAGGPDTQYF
TRBJ1-2,TRBV4-2,CASSHTFPGGDYYGYTF
TRBJ2-3,TRBV5-1,CASSWAGGPTDTQYF
TRBJ2-3,TRBV4-1,CASSQGGRGTDTQYF
TRBJ1-4,TRBV18,CASSSGQSNEKLFF
TRBJ2-7,TRBV11-1,CASSFRLASSYEQYF
TRBJ1-3,TRBV28,CASSFGGNSGNTIYF
TRBJ2-1,TRBV25-1,CASSEFEERGAEQFF
TRBJ2-7,TRBV5-1,CASSLRARSYEQYF
TRBJ2-3,TRBV7-9,CASSSPERAAGTDTQYF
TRBJ1-5,TRBV7-2,CASSPGGGTGGQPQHF
TRBJ2-3,TRBV9,CASSPRGGGSFTDTQYF
TRBJ2-1,TRBV5-1,CASSVTSGYYNEQFF
TRBJ2-3,TRBV27,CASSLSGALDTQYF
TRBJ2-7,TRBV27,CASSLSAGTQNKYF
TRBJ2-7,TRBV20-1,CSARQVGEQYF
TRBJ1-1,TRBV7-8,CASSLARGGMNTEAFF
TRBJ2-6,TRBV5-6,CASSFIILSGANVLTF
TRBJ2-7,TRBV27,CASRSRSYEQYF
TRBJ2-1,TRBV19,CASSIVGAGAFPNEQFF
TRBJ2-6,TRBV5-4,CASSVPGSPGANVLTF
TRBJ2-2,TRBV9,CASSARQGDTGELFF
TRBJ1-6,TRBV5-8,CASSPRDGYSPLHF
TRBJ2-1,TRBV19,CASSTRQGSYNEQFF
TRBJ2-5,TRBV11-3,CASSRDRAQETQYF
TRBJ2-4,TRBV7-2,CASSLGSSGLAQNIQYF
TRBJ1-1,TRBV7-8,CASSSDSTEAFF
TRBJ1-4,TRBV28,CASSLGGGGNEKLFF
TRBJ2-7,TRBV10-1,CASSANRGGGYYF
TRBJ2-1,TRBV6-4,CASSDGRVDEQFF